This T cell receptor (beta chain) was captured in a study of cytomegalovirus exposure and HLA in healthy donors. The CDR3 runs to 15 residues. Per the germline V gene, CDR1 is LGHNA and CDR2 is YSLEER. The J segment lost 3 bases and the V segment lost 4 bases, leaving 8 bases of the junction unmatched. The PCR used 60 Vbeta and 13 Jbeta primers. Generated by immunoSEQ multiplex PCR, the TCRdb table keeps only in-frame clones and is missing some. The sample shows around 130,000 clones, around 80% of them seen only once. The V gene is TRBV4-3, the J gene TRBJ2-7; 8 bases are shared with TRBD1. The sequence derives from a man aged 25 to 40 in good health and CMV-seronegative. Material for sequencing was PBMCs. The CDR3 nucleotides read TGCGCCAGCAGCCGCACGACAGGGGCCTTCTACGAGCAGTACTTC. It translates to CASSRTTGAFYEQYF.